The 10 T cell receptor beta chains listed next were all sequenced from one sample in a study of blood T cell repertoires in COVID-19. Measured with immunoSEQ multiplex PCR; TCRdb has only the in-frame clones, and not every one. The sample holds over 200,000 clones, around 90% seen once. The sequencing sample was made of PBMCs or T cells enriched from blood (not recorded which). The source is a man under 40 who had recovered from COVID-19.

The chain recombines TRBV6-5 with TRBJ1-1; D not resolved. CDR1 and CDR2 from the germline V gene are MNHEY and SVGAGI. The length of the CDR3 is 13 residues. Trimming removed 4 bases at V and 1 base at J, with 7 bases between. CDR3 sequence (DNA): TGTGCCAGCAGTTCAAACACGAACACTGAAGCTTTCTTT. It translates to CASSSNTNTEAFF.

The chain combines TRBV10-2 with TRBJ2-7; TRBD1 matches 9 bases. The CDR3 runs 17 residues. V trimming: 4 bases; J trimming: 0 bases; junction bases outside the gene matches: 10. Germline CDR1 WSHSY, CDR2 SAAADI. The CDR3 protein is CASSVFLGQGGSYEQYF. CDR3 DNA sequence: TGCGCCAGCAGTGTTTTCTTGGGACAGGGAGGCTCCTACGAGCAGTACTTC.

This sequence joins TRBV2 and TRBJ2-3, with 12 positions matching TRBD2. The CDR3 spans 18 residues. Germline-derived CDR1 and CDR2 are SNHLY and FYNNEI. V dropped 5 bases and J dropped 4; count of bases not matched to a gene: 13. CDR3 region: CASSFLAGGLVRADTQYF. CDR3 bases: TGTGCCAGCAGTTTCCTAGCGGGAGGGCTTGTTCGGGCAGATACGCAGTATTTT. The full variable domain, with the rest looked up from reference TRBV2 and TRBJ2-3, is EPEVTQTPSHQVTQMGQEVILRCVPISNHLYFYWYRQILGQKVEFLVSFYNNEISEKSEIFDDQFSVERPDGSNFTLKIRSTKLEDSAMYFCASSFLAGGLVRADTQYFGPGTRLTVL.

This rearrangement joins TRBV5-6 to TRBJ2-7, with TRBD1 identical over 7 bases. This CDR3 region has 16 residues. J gave up 2 bases and V 5 bases, and 13 bases lay outside the gene matches. The germline gives CDR1 SGHDT, CDR2 YYEEEE. The CDR3 DNA reads as TGTGCCAGCAGTCTGGATGGGCAGGGGGTTACCTACGAGCAGTACTTC. Translation: CASSLDGQGVTYEQYF.

The rearrangement links TRBV30 to TRBJ2-7, with D possibly TRBD2 on 5 matching bases. This CDR3 is built from 10 residues. The germline CDR1 and CDR2 sequences are GTSNPN and SVGIG (reference sequence). The chain's CDR3 is CASGFYEQYF. CDR3 sequence (DNA): TGTGCTTCGGGGTTCTACGAGCAGTACTTC.

CDR3 DNA: TGTGCCAGCAGCCGACTAGCGGGACCTCCTCGAGGAGATACGCAGTATTTT. Amino acids: CASSRLAGPPRGDTQYF. The gene calls are TRBV6-6 and TRBJ2-3; 11 bases map to TRBD2. Germline V CDR1 and CDR2: MNHNY, SVGAGI (reference sequence). V trimming: 6 bases; J trimming: 5 bases; junction bases outside the gene matches: 13. This CDR3 has 17 residues.

This chain connects TRBV2 to TRBJ1-1, with a weak D call TRBD1 (5 bases). In germline, CDR1 is SNHLY, CDR2 FYNNEI. Trimming stripped 5 bases from V and 1 base from J, with 11 bases between. This CDR3 is built from 14 residues. The CDR3 loop is CASSSGLGNTEAFF. The DNA of the CDR3 is TGTGCCAGCAGTTCGGGACTTGGGAACACTGAAGCTTTCTTT.

V gene TRBV13 combines with J gene TRBJ2-7, with TRBD2 identical over 7 bases. The CDR3 spans 16 residues. Per germline, CDR1 PRHDT and CDR2 FYEKMQ (reference sequence). Trimming at V came to 5 bases and at J to 3 bases, leaving 13 bases not matched to a gene. CDR3 protein: CASSTTSIQGRYEQYF. The CDR3, as DNA: TGTGCCAGCAGCACGACTAGCATTCAAGGTCGCTACGAGCAGTACTTC.

The chain is built from TRBV5-6 and TRBJ1-2, with 9 bases aligning to TRBD1. The germline V gene encodes CDR1 SGHDT and CDR2 YYEEEE. V lost 0 bases and J lost 4; bases outside the gene matches: 13. There are 18 residues in the CDR3. The CDR3 loop reads CASSLATGTGRNLYGYTF. The CDR3 DNA is TGTGCCAGCAGCTTGGCTACCGGGACAGGGCGAAACCTCTATGGCTACACCTTC.

This clone has only one observation. The gene calls are TRBV6-5 and TRBJ2-1; 9 bases are a match to TRBD2. The CDR3 is made up of 16 amino acids. Germline V lookup: CDR1 MNHEY, CDR2 SVGAGI. V lost 2 bases, J lost 0 bases, and 2 bases stayed unmatched. The CDR3 nucleotides read TGTGCCAGCAGTTACCCTAGCGGGGCCTCCTACAATGAGCAGTTCTTC. Encoded protein: CASSYPSGASYNEQFF.